The 29 T cell receptor beta chains below all came from one sample that was sequenced in a study of T cells expressing NK-cell markers. TCRdb re-called the 5' RACE reads and catalogs CDR3 proteins one per entry, DNA excluded. The table for this sample gives some 600,000 distinct CDR3 sequences. Sequenced: blood T cells: a sorted CD56 or NKG2C T cell subset, CD4+ or CD8+ T cells, or bulk PBMC T cells (not recorded which). The receptors were gathered from a man in his late teens or twenties in good health.

The chain carries TRBV29-1 and TRBJ2-1; TCRdb's D call, TRBD2, is unchecked because there is no DNA. In germline, CDR1 is SQVTM, CDR2 ANQGSEA. This CDR3 region has 16 residues. CDR3 loop: CSVLAGTSGRAGEQFF.

J is TRBJ2-5 and V is TRBV29-1; TCRdb selects TRBD2, and the lack of DNA leaves this call unchecked. The germline V gene encodes CDR1 SQVTM and CDR2 ANQGSEA. The CDR3 runs 13 residues. CDR3 residues: CSVRGGLAETQYF.

J is TRBJ1-2 and V is TRBV5-6. CDR3 length equals 14 residues. From germline, CDR1 is SGHDT and CDR2 YYEEEE. CDR3 protein: CASSLGVGIYGYTF.

V and J are TRBV12-3 or TRBV12-4 and TRBJ1-2; the D gene TCRdb calls, TRBD1, cannot be checked with no DNA. The CDR3 is made up of 11 amino acids. CDR3: CASGQYYGYTF.

The CDR3 sequence: CASSDSGVPVSEQFF. This rearrangement joins TRBV6-4 to TRBJ2-1; TCRdb's D gene call, TRBD2, goes unchecked for lack of DNA. There are 15 residues in the CDR3. The V gene's germline CDR1 is MRHNA and CDR2 SNTAGT.

The chain joins TRBV7-9 to TRBJ1-1; absent DNA, TCRdb's TRBD1 call cannot be checked. This CDR3 contains 14 residues. Per the germline V gene, CDR1 is SEHNR and CDR2 is FQNEAQ (reference sequence). CDR3 loop: CASRGTGGAGEAFF.

This rearrangement joins TRBV12-3 or TRBV12-4 to TRBJ1-5; the TRBD1 assignment by TCRdb is unverifiable without DNA. The CDR3 is 18 residues long. Here the CDR3 reads CASSLRLLGQGHNQPQHF.

This chain links TRBV6-5 with TRBJ2-3. The CDR3 covers 14 residues. Per germline, CDR1 MNHEY and CDR2 SVGAGI. The CDR3 loop reads CASSYSGKADTQYF.

The J gene is TRBJ2-5, the V gene TRBV7-9; the TCRdb call, TRBD2, lacks DNA for checking. The CDR3 runs to 17 residues. Germline assignment: CDR1 SEHNR and CDR2 FQNEAQ (reference sequence). This CDR3 reads CASSSRLAGALRETQYF.

The chain has TRBV6-5 and TRBJ1-2. The CDR3 has 13 amino acids. The germline V gene encodes CDR1 MNHEY and CDR2 SVGAGI. The CDR3 reads CASSYSRLGGYTF.

V is TRBV4-2 and J is TRBJ2-1; the D call from TCRdb, TRBD1, cannot be confirmed without DNA. The length of the CDR3 is 15 residues. Per germline, CDR1 LGHNA and CDR2 YNFKEQ. The CDR3 protein is CASSQPGQPYNEQFF.

This sequence joins TRBV5-5 and TRBJ1-1; TCRdb's D call of TRBD1 is untestable without DNA. CDR1 is SGHKS and CDR2 is YYEKEE in the germline V gene (reference sequence). The CDR3 spans 13 residues. CDR3 loop: CASSPGPDTEAFF.

The chain combines TRBV6-5 with TRBJ2-7; TCRdb gives TRBD1 as the D gene, but with no DNA this cannot be confirmed. The CDR3 extends over 14 amino acids. CDR1 and CDR2 (germline): MNHEY, SVGAGI. CDR3: CASSYGGQGDEQYF.

This chain connects TRBV6-5 to TRBJ1-1. The CDR3 is made up of 14 amino acids. Germline CDR1 reads MNHEY; CDR2 reads SVGAGI. CDR3 loop: CASRRRTMNTEAFF.

The CDR3 sequence is CASSVGVKGDDGYTF. This sequence joins TRBV9 and TRBJ1-2; TCRdb selects TRBD1, and the lack of DNA leaves this call unchecked. CDR1 is SGDLS, CDR2 YYNGEE, per germline. The CDR3 runs 15 residues.

This chain links TRBV5-1 with TRBJ2-4; the D gene TCRdb calls, TRBD1, cannot be checked with no DNA. CDR1 SGHRS and CDR2 YFSETQ come from the germline V gene. The CDR3 covers 13 residues. The CDR3 region is CASSRDSKNIQYF.

The chain recombines TRBV12-3 or TRBV12-4 with TRBJ2-2; lacking DNA, the TRBD1 call made by TCRdb goes unchecked. This CDR3 contains 14 residues. The CDR3 spells CASSLTGEAGELFF.

The chain employs TRBV29-1 and TRBJ1-1. The CDR3 length is 15 residues. Per the germline V gene, CDR1 is SQVTM and CDR2 is ANQGSEA. CDR3 sequence: CSVEDSPRADLVAFF.

The gene calls are TRBV12-3 or TRBV12-4 and TRBJ2-7; TCRdb's D call of TRBD1 is untestable without DNA. The CDR3 consists of 15 residues. CDR3 in amino acids: CASSYGGTGVGEQYF.

The genes are TRBV20-1 and TRBJ2-1; TCRdb designates TRBD2, a call that cannot be tested without DNA. CDR1 is DFQATT and CDR2 is SNEGSKA in the germline V gene (reference sequence). The CDR3 runs 16 residues. The CDR3 loop is CSANSRLAGVNDEQFF.

The gene calls are TRBV4-2 and TRBJ2-2; the D call of TRBD1 rests on TCRdb alone, since no DNA is present to check it. CDR1 and CDR2 (germline): LGHNA, YNFKEQ. The CDR3 is 16 amino acids. The CDR3 sequence is CASSQGGRFNTGELFF.

The chain joins TRBV29-1 to TRBJ2-7; TCRdb proposes TRBD1, but this gene call is untestable without DNA. Germline CDR1 SQVTM, CDR2 ANQGSEA. The CDR3 is 12 amino acids. The CDR3 loop reads CSAWDISYEQYF.

CDR3 amino acids: CASSQDGSPGHEQFF. The rearrangement uses TRBV4-2 and TRBJ2-1; TCRdb proposes TRBD1, but this gene call is untestable without DNA. This CDR3 has 15 amino acids. Germline lookup yields CDR1 LGHNA and CDR2 YNFKEQ.

The chain recombines TRBV5-1 with TRBJ1-2. There are 13 residues in the CDR3. CDR1 is SGHRS and CDR2 is YFSETQ in the germline V gene. CDR3 region: CASSSDANYGYTF.

The rearrangement uses TRBV19 and TRBJ2-2; TCRdb selects TRBD2, and the lack of DNA leaves this call unchecked. The CDR3 has 16 amino acids. CDR1 and CDR2 (germline): LNHDA, SQIVND (reference sequence). CDR3 loop: CASSIGLGIVTGELFF.

This sequence joins TRBV27 and TRBJ1-1; TCRdb gives TRBD1 as the D gene, but with no DNA this cannot be confirmed. This CDR3 is built from 14 residues. Germline V CDR1 and CDR2: MNHEY, SMNVEV (reference sequence). CDR3 amino acids: CASSHRGRRTEAFF.

The chain has TRBV12-3 or TRBV12-4 and TRBJ2-2. The CDR3 is made up of 16 amino acids. The CDR3 reads CASSLADSWNTGELFF.

V and J are TRBV29-1 and TRBJ2-7; TCRdb reports TRBD2, a call that lacks DNA to check it against. This CDR3 comprises 14 residues. Germline V gene sequence: CDR1 SQVTM, CDR2 ANQGSEA. CDR3: CSVEQGLATHEQYF.

This chain links TRBV5-1 with TRBJ2-7; the TCRdb call, TRBD2, lacks DNA for checking. The CDR3 contains 14 residues. Germline V CDR1 and CDR2: SGHRS, YFSETQ. The CDR3 reads CASKREDHPFEQYF.